Listed below are T cell receptor beta chains from one sample, sequenced in a study of control samples from healthy donors and cancer patients. TCRdb's copy holds only in-frame clones and misses some; the assay was immunoSEQ multiplex PCR. This sample yields fewer than 200,000 clones, of which approximately 94% are seen a single time; around 1.5% belongs to the top ten. The source material was blood. These receptors all come from a man aged 25 to 40 in good health. Both conserved end residues are part of each CDR3. Each record gives: clone size, V gene, D gene, J gene, CDR3 protein, CDR3 DNA. A D gene is named only where the DNA matches it firmly. Rows may omit the clone size; those that give it use once, few, many or a size class.

-	TRBV30	TRBD2	TRBJ2-7	CAWTGGVEQYF	TGTGCCTGGACGGGGGGGGTGGAGCAGTACTTC
few	TRBV6-1	-	TRBJ2-7	CASSESQGTSYEQYF	TGTGCCAGCAGTGAGAGTCAGGGGACCTCCTACGAGCAGTACTTC
-	TRBV7-9	-	TRBJ2-5	CASSQDGTKQETQYF	TGTGCCAGCAGCCAGGATGGGACAAAGCAAGAGACCCAGTACTTC
-	TRBV5-1	TRBD1	TRBJ1-1	CASIPPGQGANTEAFF	TGCGCCAGCATCCCTCCAGGACAGGGGGCGAACACTGAAGCTTTCTTT
-	TRBV10-3	-	TRBJ1-4	CAISDSISGKLFF	TGTGCCATCAGTGATTCAATATCAGGAAAACTGTTTTTT
-	TRBV18	TRBD2	TRBJ2-1	CASSRETSGYNEQFF	TGTGCCAGCTCACGGGAGACTAGCGGATACAATGAGCAGTTCTTC
-	TRBV7-3	-	TRBJ2-5	CASSLVGGEGKETQYF	TGTGCCAGCAGCTTAGTTGGCGGAGAGGGTAAAGAGACCCAGTACTTC
-	TRBV27	-	TRBJ1-5	CASSNRGNQPQHF	TGTGCCAGCAGTAACAGGGGCAATCAGCCCCAGCATTTT
-	TRBV18	-	TRBJ2-3	CASSPTGPTDTQYF	TGTGCCAGCTCACCGACGGGACCCACAGATACGCAGTATTTT
-	TRBV27	TRBD1	TRBJ1-2	CASSLDREWNGYTF	TGTGCCAGCAGTTTAGACAGGGAATGGAATGGCTACACCTTC
-	TRBV4-1	-	TRBJ1-3	CASSQGGDSSGNTIYF	TGCGCCAGCAGCCAAGGGGGGGATAGCTCTGGAAACACCATATATTTT
-	TRBV11-3	-	TRBJ2-3	CASSPPGIDTQYF	TGTGCCAGCAGCCCCCCCGGGATAGATACGCAGTATTTT
few	TRBV6-5	-	TRBJ1-1	CASSPTLRAGYEAFF	TGTGCCAGCAGTCCCACTCTTCGGGCAGGCTATGAAGCTTTCTTT
-	TRBV20-1	-	TRBJ1-5	CSASLQGGQPQHF	TGCAGTGCTAGTTTACAGGGAGGTCAGCCCCAGCATTTT
-	TRBV7-2	-	TRBJ1-6	CASSLFVRNNSPLHF	TGTGCCAGCAGCTTATTTGTCCGGAATAATTCACCCCTCCACTTT
-	TRBV29-1	TRBD1	TRBJ1-2	CSVSGQGADGYTF	TGCAGCGTTTCAGGGCAGGGGGCAGATGGCTACACCTTC
-	TRBV5-1	-	TRBJ1-4	CASSGGTNEKLFF	TGCGCCAGCAGCGGGGGAACTAATGAAAAACTGTTTTTT
-	TRBV30	-	TRBJ1-5	CAWSVKGPGNQPQHF	TGTGCCTGGAGTGTTAAGGGACCGGGCAATCAGCCCCAGCATTTT
-	TRBV28	-	TRBJ2-7	CASSLTGYEQYF	TGTGCCAGCAGTTTGACAGGTTACGAGCAGTACTTC
-	TRBV12-3/TRBV12-4	TRBD2	TRBJ2-5	CASSSGTETQYF	TGTGCCAGCAGTAGCGGGACTGAGACCCAGTACTTC
-	TRBV6-1	TRBD2	TRBJ2-2	CASSENPAGGAGELFF	TGTGCCAGCAGTGAAAACCCAGCGGGGGGGGCCGGGGAGCTGTTTTTT
-	TRBV29-1	-	TRBJ1-4	CSVELWAGEKLFF	TGCAGCGTTGAACTCTGGGCGGGTGAAAAACTGTTTTTT
-	TRBV24-1	TRBD1	TRBJ1-2	CATSDPNGDRGGYTF	TGTGCCACCAGTGATCCGAACGGGGACAGGGGTGGCTACACCTTC
-	TRBV28	-	TRBJ1-4	CASSFWDTHEKLFF	TGTGCCAGCAGTTTTTGGGACACTCATGAAAAACTGTTTTTT
-	TRBV7-3	TRBD2	TRBJ2-1	CASSLKSGRNYNEQFF	TGTGCCAGCAGCTTAAAAAGCGGGAGGAACTACAATGAGCAGTTCTTC
-	TRBV27	TRBD1	TRBJ1-2	CASIGREGAGGYTF	TGTGCCAGCATTGGTCGGGAGGGGGCGGGGGGCTACACCTTC
-	TRBV7-3	-	TRBJ1-3	CASSLTFGNTIYF	TGTGCCAGCAGCTTAACGTTCGGAAACACCATATATTTT
-	TRBV4-3	-	TRBJ2-3	CASSQDRRGEDTHYF	TGCGCCAGCAGCCAAGACCGGAGGGGCGAAGATACGCACTATTTT
-	TRBV29-1	-	TRBJ2-5	CSVGHLGQRETQYF	TGCAGCGTTGGGCATCTGGGGCAGAGGGAGACCCAGTACTTC